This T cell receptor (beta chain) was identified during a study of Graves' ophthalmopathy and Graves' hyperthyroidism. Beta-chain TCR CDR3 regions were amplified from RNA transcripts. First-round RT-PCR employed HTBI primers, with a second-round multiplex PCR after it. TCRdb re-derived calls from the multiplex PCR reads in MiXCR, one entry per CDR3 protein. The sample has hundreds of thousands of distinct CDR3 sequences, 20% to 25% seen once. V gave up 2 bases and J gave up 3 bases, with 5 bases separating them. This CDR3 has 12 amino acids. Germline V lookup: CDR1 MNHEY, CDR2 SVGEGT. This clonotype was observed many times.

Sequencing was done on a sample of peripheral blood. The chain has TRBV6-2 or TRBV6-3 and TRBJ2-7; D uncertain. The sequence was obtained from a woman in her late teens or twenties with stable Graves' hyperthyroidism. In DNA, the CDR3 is TGTGCCAGCAGTTACGTGGACTACGAGCAGTACTTC. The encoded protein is CASSYVDYEQYF.